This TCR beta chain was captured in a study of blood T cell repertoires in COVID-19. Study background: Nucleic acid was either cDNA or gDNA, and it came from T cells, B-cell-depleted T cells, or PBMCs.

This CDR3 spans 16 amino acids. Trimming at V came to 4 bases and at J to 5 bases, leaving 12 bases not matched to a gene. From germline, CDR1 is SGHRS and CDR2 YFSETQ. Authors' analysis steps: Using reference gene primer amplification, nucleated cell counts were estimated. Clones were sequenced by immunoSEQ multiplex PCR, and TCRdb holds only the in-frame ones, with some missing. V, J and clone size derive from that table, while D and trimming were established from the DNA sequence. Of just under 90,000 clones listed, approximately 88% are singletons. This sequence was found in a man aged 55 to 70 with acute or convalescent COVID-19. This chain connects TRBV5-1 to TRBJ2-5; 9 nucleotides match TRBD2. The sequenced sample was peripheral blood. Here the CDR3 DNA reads TGCGCCAGCAGCCTAGGCGGGGGGGCGAAGAGTGAGACCCAGTACTTC. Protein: CASSLGGGAKSETQYF. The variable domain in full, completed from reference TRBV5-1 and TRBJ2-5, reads KAGVTQTPRYLIKTRGQQVTLSCSPISGHRSVSWYQQTPGQGLQFLFEYFSETQRNKGNFPGRFSGRQFSNSRSEMNVSTLELGDSALYLCASSLGGGAKSETQYFGPGTRLLVL.